The entry that follows covers one T cell receptor (beta chain) sequence. The antigen is undetermined. Some clones are missing from TCRdb's copy, which holds only in-frame ones; the method was immunoSEQ multiplex PCR. The sample holds roughly 890,000 clones, 92% seen once. CD45RO-negative CD8 cells positively selected for CCR7 made up the naive population, which excluded terminally differentiated effector memory CD45RA+ cells. CDR3 size: 16 residues. Trimming took off 0 bases at V and 6 bases at J, with 17 bases between the two ends. CDR1 PRHDT and CDR2 FYEKMQ come from the germline V gene (reference sequence). These data belong to a study of shared clonotypes between healthy human individuals. Overall study findings and caveats: Naive CD4 clonotypes overlapped across several donors at approximately 4.5%.

This sequence originates from a man aged 30 to 39 in good health. The rearrangement uses TRBV13 and TRBJ1-2; TRBD1 is a possible D gene (5 bases). What was sequenced was naive CD8+ T cells sorted from blood. In DNA form, the CDR3 reads TGTGCCAGCAGCTTAGGCCTTCGTGGGGCAGGGAATGGCTACACCTTC. This encodes CASSLGLRGAGNGYTF.